The clone carrying this T cell receptor beta chain has a single count. Its target is unknown. This sample is part of a study of OX40 agonist ivuxolimab in advanced cancers. Findings and caveats of the study: At 0.1 to 3.0 mg/kg and by week 6, CD4+ and CD8+ T cells in the blood had expanded clonally.

Some clones are missing from TCRdb's copy, which holds only in-frame ones; the method was immunoSEQ multiplex PCR. The data hold around 150,000 clones, with 85% to 95% observed a single time. V lost 8 bases to trimming and J lost 0 bases, with 11 bases between them. CDR1 is MDHEN and CDR2 is SYDVKM in the germline V gene. CDR3 size: 14 residues. V gene TRBV28 combines with J gene TRBJ1-5, with D perhaps matching TRBD1 (5 bases). The sample in question was CD4+ or CD8+ T cells sorted from blood, obtained in a trial of the OX40 agonist ivuxolimab. This sequence was found in an adult with an advanced solid tumor such as melanoma, head and neck, liver or kidney cancer. CDR3 sequence: CASGPGHSNQPQHF. The CDR3 DNA is TGTGCCAGCGGACCGGGGCATAGCAATCAGCCCCAGCATTTT.